Presented here are 23 T cell receptor beta chains from one specimen sequenced in a study of vaccination and CD4 T cells after COVID-19. Their specific antigens are unknown. The treatment: approximately 9-day PBMC culture with coronavirus spike peptide pools or control peptides (ViraFEST assay). Unexposed donor CD4+ T cells predated the COVID-19 pandemic, collected 2011-2018. Cultured CD4+ T cell DNA underwent sequencing with the Oncomine TCR Beta short-read assay. Each CDR3 protein gets one entry after TCRdb re-called the PCR reads with MiXCR. The sample yields about 7,600 distinct CDR3 sequences, roughly 45% seen once. The source material was CD4+ T cells from blood, cultured in vitro. The source is a human donor in good health.

V is TRBV5-1 and J is TRBJ2-7; 9 bases match TRBD2. The CDR3 covers 14 residues. The V gene end was trimmed by 2 bases and the J gene end by 0 bases; junction bases not matched to a gene: 0. The V gene's germline CDR1 is SGHRS and CDR2 YFSETQ. The CDR3 bases are TGCGCCAGCAGCTTTAGCGGGAGCTCCTACGAGCAGTACTTC. Translation: CASSFSGSSYEQYF.

The chain carries TRBV7-2 and TRBJ2-5; 13 bases map to TRBD2. With 5 bases clipped from V and 5 bases from J, the junction kept 2 bases outside the gene matches. The CDR3 totals 14 residues. Germline-derived CDR1 and CDR2 are SGHTA and FQGNSA. In DNA form, the CDR3 reads TGTGCCAGCAGCGAGACTAGCGGGGGGGAGACCCAGTACTTC. This sequence encodes CASSETSGGETQYF. Together with reference TRBV7-2 and TRBJ2-5, the CDR3 gives the full variable domain: GAGVSQSPSNKVTEKGKDVELRCDPISGHTALYWYRQSLGQGLEFLIYFQGNSAPDKSGLPSDRFSAERTGGSVSTLTIQRTQQEDSAVYLCASSETSGGETQYFGPGTRLLVL.

This chain joins TRBV6-1 and TRBJ1-5, with 8 nucleotides matching TRBD1. Per germline, CDR1 MNHNS and CDR2 SASEGT. The CDR3 is 14 amino acids. Trimming cost V 5 bases and J 6 bases; bases outside gene matches: 6. This CDR3 is CASSPGQGVQPQHF. CDR3 bases: TGTGCCAGCAGTCCAGGACAGGGTGTTCAGCCCCAGCATTTT.

This sequence joins TRBV19 and TRBJ1-5; possible D gene TRBD1, 6 bases. Deletions cut 3 bases from V and 1 base from J, with 13 bases between. The CDR3 totals 16 residues. CDR1 is LNHDA, CDR2 SQIVND, per germline (reference sequence). DNA of the CDR3: TGTGCCAGTAGTATTGGGGGGCTAAAGAGCAATCAGCCCCAGCATTTT. It encodes CASSIGGLKSNQPQHF.

The V call is TRBV20-1, the J call TRBJ2-2, with unresolved D. V lost 5 bases to trimming and J lost 4 bases, with 8 bases between them. Germline values: CDR1 DFQATT, CDR2 SNEGSKA (reference sequence). This CDR3 has 12 residues. The chain's CDR3 is CSARSSTGELFF. The CDR3 DNA follows: TGCAGTGCTCGCTCCTCCACCGGGGAGCTGTTTTTT.

This clonotype was counted between two and nine times. The chain links TRBV27 to TRBJ1-6, with D perhaps matching TRBD1 (5 bases). There are 22 residues in the CDR3. The V gene lost 8 bases and the J gene lost 4 bases, with 36 bases spanning the gap. Germline V gene sequence: CDR1 MNHEY, CDR2 SMNVEV (reference sequence). The CDR3 sequence is CASRPDGRSHEARGGYNSPLHF. CDR3 in DNA: TGTGCCAGCCGTCCCGACGGGAGGTCCCATGAGGCTCGGGGGGGATATAATTCACCCCTCCACTTT.

The chain joins TRBV7-2 to TRBJ1-2, with D possibly being TRBD1 (5 bases). CDR1 is SGHTA and CDR2 is FQGNSA in the germline V gene. The germline V and J ends were trimmed by 1 base and 8 bases, with 11 bases remaining between them. The CDR3 is 13 amino acids. CDR3 sequence: CASSLEQAGGYTF. DNA of the CDR3: TGTGCCAGCAGCTTAGAACAGGCGGGGGGCTACACCTTC.

This clonotype appeared a few times. The gene calls are TRBV24-1 and TRBJ2-5; the D call may be TRBD1 or TRBD2 (5 bases each). In germline, CDR1 is KGHDR, CDR2 SFDVKD. This CDR3 is 15 amino acids long. Trimming took 4 bases from V and 2 from J, leaving 13 bases between them. Written as DNA, the CDR3 is TGTGCCACCAGTGACCGGGACCCGGGACAAGAGACCCAGTACTTC. Translation: CATSDRDPGQETQYF.

The chain employs TRBV20-1 and TRBJ1-3; a weak D match, TRBD1 (5 bases). The germline CDR1 and CDR2 sequences are DFQATT and SNEGSKA (reference sequence). The CDR3 is 14 residues long. The ends were cut back, 3 bases at V and 0 bases at J, with 9 bases in the middle. DNA of the CDR3: TGCAGTGCTAGCGAGGGGTTCTCTGGAAACACCATATATTTT. It translates to CSASEGFSGNTIYF.

This clonotype was picked up a small number of times. The V and J genes are TRBV6-5 and TRBJ1-1; 8 nucleotides line up with TRBD1. After removal of 4 bases from V and 8 bases from J, the junction contained 6 bases not matched to a gene. This CDR3 comprises 13 residues. Germline V gene lookup returns CDR1 MNHEY and CDR2 SVGAGI. CDR3 loop: CASSSQGGVEAFF. In nucleotides, the CDR3 is TGTGCCAGCAGTTCACAGGGGGGGGTAGAAGCTTTCTTT.

The chain is built from TRBV7-6 and TRBJ2-3, with 8 positions matching TRBD2. The J segment lost 0 bases and the V segment lost 1 base, leaving 9 bases of the junction unmatched. This CDR3 is built from 18 residues. Germline V gene lookup returns CDR1 SGHVS and CDR2 FNYEAQ. The CDR3 is CASSLEGGSGASTDTQYF. The CDR3, as DNA: TGTGCCAGCAGCTTAGAAGGGGGTAGCGGGGCCAGCACAGATACGCAGTATTTT.

The chain carries TRBV20-1 and TRBJ2-3; D might be TRBD1 or TRBD2, each matching 6 bases. CDR3 length: 17 amino acids. Per the germline V gene, CDR1 is DFQATT and CDR2 is SNEGSKA (reference sequence). The V end was cut by 5 bases, the J end by 6 bases, with 27 bases between. The CDR3 DNA reads TGCAGTGCTGGAGGGGAGATTCGGAAAGGGGGACGGGATACGCAGTATTTT. Translating gives CSAGGEIRKGGRDTQYF.

V gene TRBV7-9 combines with J gene TRBJ1-1; unclear D gene. The CDR3 consists of 16 residues. Trimming took off 4 bases at V and 6 bases at J, with 21 bases between the two ends. Germline-derived CDR1 and CDR2 are SEHNR and FQNEAQ (reference sequence). Here the CDR3 reads CASSSVPALNSPEAFF. CDR3 DNA: TGTGCCAGCAGCTCAGTCCCAGCGCTGAACTCCCCTGAAGCTTTCTTT. Combining the CDR3 with reference TRBV7-9 and TRBJ1-1 gives the whole variable domain DTGVSQNPRHKITKRGQNVTFRCDPISEHNRLYWYRQTLGQGPEFLTYFQNEAQLEKSRLLSDRFSAERPKGSFSTLEIQRTEQGDSAMYLCASSSVPALNSPEAFFGQGTRLTVV.

This clonotype has just a few counts. This CDR3 reads CASSSAGLTEAFF. CDR3 coding DNA: TGTGCCAGCAGCTCAGCGGGGCTCACTGAAGCTTTCTTT. V and J are TRBV7-8 and TRBJ1-1; maybe TRBD1 (5 bases). This CDR3 contains 13 residues. Germline-derived CDR1 and CDR2 are SGHVS and FQNEAQ. The ends were cut back, 4 bases at V and 4 bases at J, with 10 bases in the middle.

J is TRBJ2-7 and V is TRBV29-1, with TRBD2 matching over 9 bases. J was trimmed by 4 bases and V by 5 bases; bases with no gene match: 12. The CDR3 is 15 amino acids. Germline V CDR1 and CDR2: SQVTM, ANQGSEA. The CDR3 DNA follows: TGCAGCGTTTATGGGTCTAGCGGGGTTTCTTACGAGCAGTACTTC. This sequence encodes CSVYGSSGVSYEQYF.

The genes are TRBV2 and TRBJ2-7; TRBD2 agrees at 8 bases. V was pared by 5 bases and J by 4 bases, with 16 bases of the junction left unmatched. The CDR3 has 17 amino acids. Germline V gene data show CDR1 as SNHLY and CDR2 as FYNNEI. The CDR3 region is CASSKPLGVAGQYEQYF. The CDR3 DNA reads as TGTGCCAGCAGTAAACCCCTTGGCGTAGCGGGGCAGTACGAGCAGTACTTC.

This chain connects TRBV19 to TRBJ2-1; 10 positions agree with TRBD2. The V gene end was trimmed by 5 bases and the J gene end by 6 bases; junction bases not matched to a gene: 13. This CDR3 has 17 residues. CDR1 is LNHDA, CDR2 SQIVND, per germline (reference sequence). The CDR3: CASSPGVAGGVRNEQFF. In DNA, the CDR3 is TGTGCCAGTAGTCCTGGGGTAGCGGGAGGTGTCCGCAATGAGCAGTTCTTC.

The chain joins TRBV19 to TRBJ1-1; TRBD1 matches 7 bases. Germline lookup yields CDR1 LNHDA and CDR2 SQIVND (reference sequence). This CDR3 region has 14 residues. V lost 3 bases and J lost 0; bases outside the gene matches: 1. In nucleotides, the CDR3 is TGTGCCAGTAGTATTACAGGGGTGAACACTGAAGCTTTCTTT. It translates to CASSITGVNTEAFF.

The V call is TRBV12-3 or TRBV12-4, the J call TRBJ1-1, with 11 bases identical to TRBD1. There are 15 residues in the CDR3. Germline trimming cut 7 bases from V and 6 bases from J; bases unmatched to any gene: 10. CDR3 coding DNA: TGTGCCAGCAACCTATCCGGGACAGGGGGTTCTGAAGCTTTCTTT. Its translation is CASNLSGTGGSEAFF.

The V and J genes are TRBV27 and TRBJ2-7, with D possibly TRBD1 on 6 matching bases. This CDR3 contains 15 residues. Germline CDR1 MNHEY, CDR2 SMNVEV (reference sequence). Trimming removed 2 bases from V and 1 base from J, with 12 bases in between. The CDR3 nucleotides read TGTGCCAGCAGTTTAACTGGCAGGGGTTCCTACGAGCAGTACTTC. As protein: CASSLTGRGSYEQYF.

This clonotype occurred once. CDR3 bases: TGCGCCAGCAGCGAAGAACAGGGTGGCTATGGCTACACCTTC. Amino acids: CASSEEQGGYGYTF. The chain combines TRBV5-1 with TRBJ1-2; tentatively, D is TRBD1 (6 bases). V gave up 4 bases and J gave up 4 bases, with 14 bases separating them. Per germline, CDR1 SGHRS and CDR2 YFSETQ. CDR3 size: 14 residues.

The CDR3 DNA sequence: TGTGCCAGCAGCGAGGGCGGAGGACTTAATCAGCCCCAGCATTTT. Its translation: CASSEGGGLNQPQHF. The chain links TRBV7-9 to TRBJ1-5; D is unclear. Germline V gene lookup returns CDR1 SEHNR and CDR2 FQNEAQ (reference sequence). The CDR3 runs 15 residues. The germline V and J ends were trimmed by 5 bases and 4 bases, with 15 bases remaining between them.

The chain is built from TRBV20-1 and TRBJ2-3; 7 bases fit TRBD1. With 4 bases clipped from V and 0 bases from J, the junction kept 13 bases outside the gene matches. This CDR3 region has 17 residues. Germline V gene data show CDR1 as DFQATT and CDR2 as SNEGSKA (reference sequence). The CDR3 bases are TGCAGTGCTATTCCTACCAAGGACAGGCCTAGCACAGATACGCAGTATTTT. This translates into CSAIPTKDRPSTDTQYF.